These 5 T cell receptor beta chains originate from one sample sequenced in a study of T cell clonality in common variable immunodeficiency. Libraries were prepared by immunoSEQ multiplex PCR; TCRdb keeps only in-frame clonotypes and omits some of them. The sample presents tens of thousands of clones, none singletons. Specimen: peripheral blood mononuclear cells. Receptor source: a person between 18 and 69 years old in good health.

This clone was seen ten or more times. Coverage ceases 3 residues before the CDR3 finishes, and the germline J gene fills in the end. V and J are TRBV5-1 and TRBJ1-2; maybe TRBD1 (6 bases). There are 15 residues in the CDR3. The V gene's germline CDR1 is SGHRS and CDR2 YFSETQ. The CDR3 spells CASSWIGGGAEGYTF. The sequenced part of the CDR3 DNA is TGCGCCAGCAGCTGGATCGGAGGGGGGGCAGAGGGC.

This clone came up many times. The sequenced fragment ends 3 residues before the CDR3 boundary, so the rest is inferred from the germline J gene. The chain combines TRBV30 with TRBJ2-1, with a tentative D call TRBD1 (6 bases). V was shortened by 0 bases and J by 8 bases, with 8 bases between the two germline ends. Looked up from germline, CDR1 is GTSNPN and CDR2 is SVGIG (reference sequence). The CDR3 has 12 amino acids. The CDR3 bases that were read are TGTGCCTGGAGTGTACAGGGCTATGAG. It specifies CAWSVQGYE. The CDR3 in its entirety is CAWSVQGYEQFF.

This clone showed up many times. The read ends 3 residues before the CDR3 terminus; that terminus is restored from the germline J gene. This sequence joins TRBV20-1 and TRBJ2-2; tentative D call: TRBD1 (6 bases). Germline assignment: CDR1 DFQATT and CDR2 SNEGSKA (reference sequence). The length of the CDR3 is 12 residues. Trimming shortened V by 7 bases and J by 1 base, and 7 bases separated the two germline ends. Partial CDR3 DNA: TGCAGTGGGGGGCAGAACACCGGGGAG. Translating gives CSGGQNTGE. The complete CDR3 sequence is CSGGQNTGELFF.

Many counts were recorded for this clone. The sample holds other DNA sequences that translate to the same CDR3. CDR3 amino acids: CSARDRETQYF. The sequenced CDR3 bases are TGCAGTGCTAGAGATCGGGAGACC. The V gene is TRBV20-1, the J gene TRBJ2-5; no definite D call. The missing CDR3 end, 3 residues past where the read stops, is filled in from the germline J gene. Looked up from germline, CDR1 is DFQATT and CDR2 is SNEGSKA (reference sequence). This CDR3 is 11 amino acids long. Between the trimmed V and J ends, which lost 0 bases and 5 bases, there was a span of 4 bases.

In this sample, this clone turned up many times. The sequenced fragment ends 3 residues before the CDR3 boundary, so the rest is inferred from the germline J gene. The chain joins TRBV7-3 to TRBJ2-1, with TRBD1 identical over 10 bases. This CDR3 has 16 amino acids. Germline V CDR1 and CDR2: SGHTA, FQGTGA. V trimming: 5 bases; J trimming: 3 bases; junction bases outside the gene matches: 7. The covered CDR3 bases are TGTGCCAGCAGCCCTCAGGACAGGGGGATCTACAATGAG. Translated, it gives CASSPQDRGIYNE. The whole CDR3 protein reads CASSPQDRGIYNEQFF. Together with reference TRBV7-3 and TRBJ2-1, the CDR3 gives the full variable domain: GAGVSQTPSNKVTEKGKYVELRCDPISGHTALYWYRQSLGQGPEFLIYFQGTGAADDSGLPNDRFFAVRPEGSVSTLKIQRTERGDSAVYLCASSPQDRGIYNEQFFGPGTRLTVL.